The subject of this entry is one T cell receptor (beta chain). The data stem from a study of T cells in Graves' hyperthyroidism and ophthalmopathy. The junction had 19 bases not matched to a gene; V was cut back by 4 bases and J by 8 bases. The CDR3 contains 17 residues. Germline values: CDR1 MGHRA, CDR2 YSYEKL. Any patient presenting with uncontrolled infection, other autoimmune disease, pregnancy or lactation was left out. RNA transcripts were the template for amplifying TCR beta CDR3 regions. With the HTBI primer set, the TCR CDR3 went through a first round of RT-PCR. TCRdb independently ran MiXCR on the multiplex PCR reads; one entry per CDR3 protein. Among 200,000 or so distinct CDR3 sequences listed, about a sixth were seen once.

Material for sequencing was blood. The V gene is TRBV4-1, the J gene TRBJ1-2; 7 bases agree with TRBD1. The receptor's source is a woman aged 45 to 65 with Graves' hyperthyroidism. CDR3: CASSREGRQGPLRGYTF. CDR3 DNA: TGCGCCAGCAGCCGAGAAGGGAGACAGGGCCCCTTGCGCGGCTACACCTTC.